Reported below is one T cell receptor beta chain. This record comes from a study of Ad26.COV2.S vaccination and SARS-CoV-2 variants. The wider study: Each vaccinee took Ad26.COV2.S intramuscularly, once or twice 56 days apart.

Profiled with immunoSEQ multiplex PCR; TCRdb holds only in-frame clones, not every one. Of 400,000 to 500,000 clones in the sample, about 91% were seen once. Treatment meaning: roughly 19 received Ad26.COV2.S at low or high dose, single or two shots; 5 received placebo; per-sample allocation not given. Samples were taken on day 63 after the first vaccine or placebo injection. An adult donor aged 18-55 years was enrolled in Boston. Spike of the Wuhan-strain SARS-CoV-2 was expressed by an Ad26 vector, which formed the vaccine. The sample consisted of peripheral blood, taken in a trial of Ad26.COV2.S vaccine versus placebo. This receptor was identified in a person aged 18-60 years who received the Ad26.COV2.S COVID-19 vaccine or a placebo.

CDR3 sequence reads: CASSKAGNTEAFF. CDR3 bases: TGTGCCAGCAGCAAAGCGGGGAACACTGAAGCTTTCTTT. V is TRBV21-1 and J is TRBJ1-1. TRBV21-1 represents a pseudogene. The CDR3 runs 13 residues.